Presented here are 6 T cell receptor beta chains from one specimen sequenced in a study of T cells in Graves' hyperthyroidism and ophthalmopathy. RNA transcripts served as the template for amplifying TCR beta CDR3 regions. TCR CDR3 underwent first-round RT-PCR with the HTBI primer set. Via MiXCR, TCRdb re-called the multiplex PCR reads, giving one row per CDR3 protein. The data contain some 650,000 distinct CDR3 sequences, about a sixth of them singletons. The specimen was blood. The receptors shown here come from a woman aged 40 to 55 with Graves' ophthalmopathy.

The V call is TRBV15, the J call TRBJ2-3; a weak D match, TRBD1 (5 bases). In germline, CDR1 is LNHNV, CDR2 YYDKDF (reference sequence). Trimming pared 6 bases from V and 3 bases from J, leaving 7 bases between. The CDR3 loop spans 12 amino acids. The CDR3 sequence: CATSWTTDTQYF. The CDR3 DNA is TGTGCCACCAGTTGGACAACAGATACGCAGTATTTT.

This clonotype was counted ten times or more. The rearrangement joins TRBV7-9 to TRBJ2-7, with D uncertain. V was trimmed by 5 bases and J by 0 bases, leaving 14 bases between them. Germline values: CDR1 SEHNR, CDR2 FQNEAQ (reference sequence). This CDR3 comprises 15 residues. CDR3 DNA sequence: TGTGCCAGCAGCAGATCGACATGGGACTCCTACGAGCAGTACTTC. Its translation: CASSRSTWDSYEQYF.

This chain connects TRBV30 to TRBJ2-7, with 9 bases identical to TRBD1. From germline, CDR1 is GTSNPN and CDR2 SVGIG (reference sequence). The CDR3 has 17 amino acids. After removal of 0 bases from V and 4 bases from J, the junction contained 13 bases not matched to a gene. The CDR3 coding sequence is TGTGCCTGGAGTGTAGGGACAGGGACCATGGATCCATACGAGCAGTACTTC. Translation: CAWSVGTGTMDPYEQYF.

In its sample, this clonotype was seen a few times. The chain recombines TRBV5-1 with TRBJ2-1; perhaps TRBD1 as D (7 bases). The V end was cut by 6 bases, the J end by 1 base, with 20 bases between. Germline assignment: CDR1 SGHRS and CDR2 YFSETQ. The CDR3 is made up of 17 amino acids. Here the CDR3 reads CASKGGQTGVSYNEQFF. DNA for the CDR3: TGCGCCAGCAAGGGGGGACAGACGGGGGTGTCCTACAATGAGCAGTTCTTC. The full variable domain, completed using reference TRBV5-1 and TRBJ2-1, is KAGVTQTPRYLIKTRGQQVTLSCSPISGHRSVSWYQQTPGQGLQFLFEYFSETQRNKGNFPGRFSGRQFSNSRSEMNVSTLELGDSALYLCASKGGQTGVSYNEQFFGPGTRLTVL.

This clonotype was seen many times. CDR3 loop: CASSLVTGLDTEAFF. For the CDR3, the DNA is TGTGCCAGCAGCTTAGTAACAGGGTTGGACACTGAAGCTTTCTTT. The V and J genes are TRBV11-2 and TRBJ1-1; the D gene is possibly TRBD1 (6 bases). The germline V gene encodes CDR1 SGHAT and CDR2 FQNNGV. The CDR3 is 15 residues long. The germline V and J ends were trimmed by 1 base and 3 bases, with 12 bases remaining between them.

This clonotype occurred many times. This chain links TRBV6-1 with TRBJ1-1, with D hard to call. Between the trimmed V and J ends, which lost 6 bases and 3 bases, there was a span of 17 bases. CDR3 length equals 15 residues. CDR1 is MNHNS, CDR2 SASEGT, per germline. CDR3: CASRTPGRGHTEAFF. The CDR3 DNA sequence: TGTGCCAGCAGAACCCCAGGTCGTGGGCACACTGAAGCTTTCTTT.